The T cell receptor beta chain described here comes from a study of radiotherapy plus CTLA-4 blockade in lung cancer. Study-level background: Of all patients, more than 15% responded objectively and approximately 31% showed disease control.

Concerning this clone itself: Its antigen is not known.

Some clones are missing from TCRdb's copy, which holds only in-frame ones; the method was immunoSEQ multiplex PCR. Among approximately 99,000 clones, just over 85% were seen once, and the ten largest hold 4.5% to 6%. Study-level points and caveats: Expansion of tumor-derived TCR clones was observed in blood after radiotherapy plus ipilimumab. Increased serum interferon-beta after radiation also reportedly predicted response strongly.

The CDR3 length is 15 residues. Germline V gene lookup returns CDR1 MNHEY and CDR2 SMNVEV (reference sequence). V was pared by 8 bases and J by 0 bases, with 15 bases between. Focal radiation and CTLA-4 blockade (ipilimumab) were tested in chemo-refractory metastatic non-small-cell lung cancer patients. The V gene is TRBV27, the J gene TRBJ2-3, with D possibly TRBD1 on 5 matching bases. The sample was peripheral blood, taken from a patient treated with radiotherapy plus ipilimumab. This clonotype was obtained from a human donor with non-small cell lung cancer that progressed on radiotherapy plus ipilimumab. Written as DNA, the CDR3 is TGTGCCAGCGGATACAGGAGAACTAGCACAGATACGCAGTATTTT. Its protein is CASGYRRTSTDTQYF.